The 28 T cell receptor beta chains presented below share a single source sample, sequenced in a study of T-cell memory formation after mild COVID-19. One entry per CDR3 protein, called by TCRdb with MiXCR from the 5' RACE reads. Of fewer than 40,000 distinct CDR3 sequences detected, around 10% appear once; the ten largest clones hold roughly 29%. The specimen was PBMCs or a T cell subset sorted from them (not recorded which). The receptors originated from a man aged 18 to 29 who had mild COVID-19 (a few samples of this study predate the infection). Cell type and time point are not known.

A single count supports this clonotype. In nucleotides, the CDR3 is TGTGCCAGCAGTTACCGACAATCTGGGGAGCAGTACGTC. Its protein product is CASSYRQSGEQYV. The V gene is TRBV6-5, the J gene TRBJ2-7; D not resolved. CDR3 size: 13 residues. Germline CDR1 is MNHEY and CDR2 is SVGAGI. Trimming shortened V by 2 bases and J by 7 bases, and 12 bases separated the two germline ends.

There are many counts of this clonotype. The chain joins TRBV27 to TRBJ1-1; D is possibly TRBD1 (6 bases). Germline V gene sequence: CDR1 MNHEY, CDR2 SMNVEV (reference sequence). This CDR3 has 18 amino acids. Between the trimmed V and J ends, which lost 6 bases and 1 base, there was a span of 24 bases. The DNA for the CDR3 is TGTGCCAGCAGATCTTCACGCTGGAGCAGGGGAGGGAACACTGAAGCTTTCTTT. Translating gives CASRSSRWSRGGNTEAFF.

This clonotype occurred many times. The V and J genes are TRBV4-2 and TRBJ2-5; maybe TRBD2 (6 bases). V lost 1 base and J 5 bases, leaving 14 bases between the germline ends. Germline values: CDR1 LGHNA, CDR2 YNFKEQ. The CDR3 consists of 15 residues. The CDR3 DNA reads TGTGCCAGCAGCCAAGGAGGAGCGGGCCGGGAGACCCAGTACTTC. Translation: CASSQGGAGRETQYF.

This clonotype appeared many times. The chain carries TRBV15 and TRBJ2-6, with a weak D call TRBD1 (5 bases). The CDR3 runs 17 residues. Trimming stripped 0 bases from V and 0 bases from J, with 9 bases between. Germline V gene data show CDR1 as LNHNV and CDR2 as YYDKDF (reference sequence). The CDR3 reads CATSRDLGDSGANVLTF. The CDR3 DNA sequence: TGTGCCACCAGCAGAGATCTAGGGGACTCTGGGGCCAACGTCCTGACTTTC.

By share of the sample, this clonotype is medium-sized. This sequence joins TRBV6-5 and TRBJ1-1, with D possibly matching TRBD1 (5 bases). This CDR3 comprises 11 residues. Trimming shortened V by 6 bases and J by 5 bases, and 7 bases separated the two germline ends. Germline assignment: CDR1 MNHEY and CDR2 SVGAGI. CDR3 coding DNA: TGTGCCAGCAGAGGGGAGACTGAAGCTTTCTTT. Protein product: CASRGETEAFF.

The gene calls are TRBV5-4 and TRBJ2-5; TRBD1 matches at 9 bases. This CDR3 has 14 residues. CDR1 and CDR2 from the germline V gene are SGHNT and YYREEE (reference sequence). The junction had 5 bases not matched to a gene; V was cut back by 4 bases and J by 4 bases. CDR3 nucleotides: TGTGCCAGCAGCCAACAGGGGGCTGCAGAGACCCAGTACTTC. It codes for CASSQQGAAETQYF.

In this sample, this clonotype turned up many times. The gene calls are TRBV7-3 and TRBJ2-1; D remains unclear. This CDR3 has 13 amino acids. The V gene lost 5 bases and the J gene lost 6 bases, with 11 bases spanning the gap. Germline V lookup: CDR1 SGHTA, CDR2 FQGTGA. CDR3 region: CASSPAPRNEQFF. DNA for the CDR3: TGTGCCAGCAGCCCCGCCCCCCGCAATGAGCAGTTCTTC.

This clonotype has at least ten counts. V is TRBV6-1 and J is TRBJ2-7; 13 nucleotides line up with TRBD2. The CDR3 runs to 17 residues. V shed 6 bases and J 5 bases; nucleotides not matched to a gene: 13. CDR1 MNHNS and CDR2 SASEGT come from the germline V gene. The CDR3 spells CASRPGLAGALPNEQYF. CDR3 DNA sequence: TGTGCCAGCAGACCAGGACTAGCGGGGGCTCTTCCTAACGAGCAGTACTTC.

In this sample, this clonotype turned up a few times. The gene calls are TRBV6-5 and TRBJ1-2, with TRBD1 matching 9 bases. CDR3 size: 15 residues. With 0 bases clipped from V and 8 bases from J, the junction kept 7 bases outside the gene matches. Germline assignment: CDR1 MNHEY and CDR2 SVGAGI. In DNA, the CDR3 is TGTGCCAGCAGTTACTCCCGGACAGGGGTTAAAGGCTACACCTTC. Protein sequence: CASSYSRTGVKGYTF.

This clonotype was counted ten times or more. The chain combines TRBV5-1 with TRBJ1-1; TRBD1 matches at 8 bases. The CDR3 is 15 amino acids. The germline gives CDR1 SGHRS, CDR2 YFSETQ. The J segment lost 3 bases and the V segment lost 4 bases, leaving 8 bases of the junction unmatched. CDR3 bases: TGCGCCAGCAGCGTCCCGACAGGGGAGCACACTGAAGCTTTCTTT. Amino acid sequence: CASSVPTGEHTEAFF.

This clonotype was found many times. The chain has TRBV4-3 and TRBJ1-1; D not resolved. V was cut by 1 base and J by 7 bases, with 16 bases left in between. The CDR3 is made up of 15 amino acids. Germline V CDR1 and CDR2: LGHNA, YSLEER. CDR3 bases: TGCGCCAGCAGCCAAGGATCGGGGTTCAGTAGTGAAGCTTTCTTT. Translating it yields CASSQGSGFSSEAFF.

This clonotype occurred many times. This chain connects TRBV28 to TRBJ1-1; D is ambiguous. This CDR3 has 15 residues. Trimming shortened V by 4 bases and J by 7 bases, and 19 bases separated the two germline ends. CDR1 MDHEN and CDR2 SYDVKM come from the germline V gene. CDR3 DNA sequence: TGTGCCAGCAGTTCCGAGCAGGAGGTCGCGATTGAAGCTTTCTTT. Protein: CASSSEQEVAIEAFF.

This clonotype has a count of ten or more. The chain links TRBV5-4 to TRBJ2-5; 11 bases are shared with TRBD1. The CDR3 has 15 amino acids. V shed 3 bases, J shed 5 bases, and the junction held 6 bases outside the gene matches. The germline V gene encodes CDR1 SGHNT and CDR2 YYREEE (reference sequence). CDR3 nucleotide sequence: TGTGCCAGCAGCTCTGGACAGGGGGCGCGGGAGACCCAGTACTTC. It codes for CASSSGQGARETQYF.

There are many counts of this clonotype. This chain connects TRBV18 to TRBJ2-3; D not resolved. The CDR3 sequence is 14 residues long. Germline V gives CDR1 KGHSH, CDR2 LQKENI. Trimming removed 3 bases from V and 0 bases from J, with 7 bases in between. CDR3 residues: CASSPSRSTDTQYF. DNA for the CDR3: TGTGCCAGCTCACCGAGCCGGAGCACAGATACGCAGTATTTT.

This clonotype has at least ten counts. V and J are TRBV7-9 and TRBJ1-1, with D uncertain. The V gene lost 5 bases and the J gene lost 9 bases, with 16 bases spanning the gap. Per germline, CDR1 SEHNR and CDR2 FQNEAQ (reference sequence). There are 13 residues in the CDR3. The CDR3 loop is CASSQEGASQAFF. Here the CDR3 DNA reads TGTGCCAGCAGCCAAGAGGGAGCTTCTCAAGCTTTCTTT.

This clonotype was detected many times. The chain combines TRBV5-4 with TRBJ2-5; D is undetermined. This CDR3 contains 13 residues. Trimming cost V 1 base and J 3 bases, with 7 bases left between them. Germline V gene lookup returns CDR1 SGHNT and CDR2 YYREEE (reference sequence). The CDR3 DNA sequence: TGTGCCAGCAGCTTGCCGTACGAAGAGACCCAGTACTTC. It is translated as CASSLPYEETQYF.

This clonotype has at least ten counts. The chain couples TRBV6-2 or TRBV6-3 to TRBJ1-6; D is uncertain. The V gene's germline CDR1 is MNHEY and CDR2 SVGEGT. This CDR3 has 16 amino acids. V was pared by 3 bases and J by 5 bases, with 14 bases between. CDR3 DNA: TGTGCCAGCAGTTATCGGAGACCTGGGAATAATTCACCCCTCCACTTT. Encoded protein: CASSYRRPGNNSPLHF.

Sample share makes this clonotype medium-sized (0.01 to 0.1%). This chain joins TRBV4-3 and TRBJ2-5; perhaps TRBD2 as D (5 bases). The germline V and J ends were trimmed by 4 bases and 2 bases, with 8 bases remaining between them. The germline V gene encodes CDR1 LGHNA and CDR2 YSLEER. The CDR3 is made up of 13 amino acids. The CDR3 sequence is CASSRGQQETQYF. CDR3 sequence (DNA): TGCGCCAGCAGCCGCGGGCAGCAAGAGACCCAGTACTTC.

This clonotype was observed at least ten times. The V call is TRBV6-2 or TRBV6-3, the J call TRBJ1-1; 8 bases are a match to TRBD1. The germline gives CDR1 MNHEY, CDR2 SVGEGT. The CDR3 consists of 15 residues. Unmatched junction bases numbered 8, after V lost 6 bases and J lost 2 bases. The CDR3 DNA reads TGTGCCAGCAGCAGGACCGGACAGGGAAACACTGAAGCTTTCTTT. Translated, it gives CASSRTGQGNTEAFF.

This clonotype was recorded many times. CDR3 in amino acids: CASSYWGDYNSPLHF. CDR3 nucleotides: TGTGCCAGCAGTTACTGGGGCGACTATAATTCACCCCTCCACTTT. The chain carries TRBV6-5 and TRBJ1-6, with a possible D match to TRBD1 (5 bases). The CDR3 extends over 15 amino acids. Germline V CDR1 and CDR2: MNHEY, SVGAGI. The V end lost 1 base, the J end lost 3 bases, and 7 bases lay between the germline ends.

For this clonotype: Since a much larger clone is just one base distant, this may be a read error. The CDR3 loop is CASSYGINQHQHF. The CDR3 DNA reads TGTGCCAGCAGTTACGGGATCAATCAGCACCAGCATTTT. This sequence joins TRBV6-5 and TRBJ1-5, with no clear D. This CDR3 region has 13 residues. The germline gives CDR1 MNHEY, CDR2 SVGAGI.

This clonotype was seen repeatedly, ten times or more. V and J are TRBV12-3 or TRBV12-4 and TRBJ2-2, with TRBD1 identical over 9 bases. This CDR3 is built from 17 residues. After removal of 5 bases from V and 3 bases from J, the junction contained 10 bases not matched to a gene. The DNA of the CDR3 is TGTGCCAGCAGTAGGGAGCCGGGACAGGGATACACCGGGGAGCTGTTTTTT. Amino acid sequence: CASSREPGQGYTGELFF.

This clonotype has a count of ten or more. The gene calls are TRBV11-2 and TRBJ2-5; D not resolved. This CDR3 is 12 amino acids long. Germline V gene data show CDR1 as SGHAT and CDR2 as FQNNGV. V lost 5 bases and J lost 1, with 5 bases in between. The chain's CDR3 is CASSPTQETQYF. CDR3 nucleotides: TGTGCCAGCAGCCCAACCCAAGAGACCCAGTACTTC.

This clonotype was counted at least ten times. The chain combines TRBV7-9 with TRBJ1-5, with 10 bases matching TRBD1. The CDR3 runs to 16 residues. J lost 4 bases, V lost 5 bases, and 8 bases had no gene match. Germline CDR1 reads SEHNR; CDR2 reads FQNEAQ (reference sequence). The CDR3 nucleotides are TGTGCCAGCAGCCGTGGGACAGGGGTCCGTAATCAGCCCCAGCATTTT. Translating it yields CASSRGTGVRNQPQHF. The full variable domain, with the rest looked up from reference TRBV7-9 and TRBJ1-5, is DTGVSQNPRHKITKRGQNVTFRCDPISEHNRLYWYRQTLGQGPEFLTYFQNEAQLEKSRLLSDRFSAERPKGSFSTLEIQRTEQGDSAMYLCASSRGTGVRNQPQHFGDGTRLSIL.

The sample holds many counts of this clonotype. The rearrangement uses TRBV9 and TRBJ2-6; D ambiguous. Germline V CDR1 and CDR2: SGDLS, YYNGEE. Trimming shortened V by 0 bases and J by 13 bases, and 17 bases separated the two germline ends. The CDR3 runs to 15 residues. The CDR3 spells CASSVATEYAWVLTF. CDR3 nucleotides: TGTGCCAGCAGCGTAGCTACGGAATACGCCTGGGTCCTGACTTTC.

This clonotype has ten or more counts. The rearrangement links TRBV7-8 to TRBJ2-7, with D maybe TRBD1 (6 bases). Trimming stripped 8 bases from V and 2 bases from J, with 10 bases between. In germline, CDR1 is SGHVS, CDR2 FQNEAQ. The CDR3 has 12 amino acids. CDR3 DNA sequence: TGTGCCAGCCCTAAGGGGGCCTACGAGCAGTACGTC. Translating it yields CASPKGAYEQYV.

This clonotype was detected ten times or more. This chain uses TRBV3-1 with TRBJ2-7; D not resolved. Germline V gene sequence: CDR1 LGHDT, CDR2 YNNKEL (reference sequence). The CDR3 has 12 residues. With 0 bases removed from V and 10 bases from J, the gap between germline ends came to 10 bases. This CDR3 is CASSQESGLQYF. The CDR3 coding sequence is TGTGCCAGCAGCCAAGAGTCCGGCCTCCAGTACTTC.

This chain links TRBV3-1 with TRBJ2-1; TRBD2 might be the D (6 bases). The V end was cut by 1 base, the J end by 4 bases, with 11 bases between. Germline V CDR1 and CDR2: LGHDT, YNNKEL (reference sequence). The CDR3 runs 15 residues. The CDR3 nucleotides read TGTGCCAGCAGCCAAGGCGGGACTCCTTACAATGAGCAGTTCTTC. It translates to CASSQGGTPYNEQFF.